This T cell receptor (beta chain) stems from a study of blood T cell repertoires in COVID-19. The CDR3 runs 16 residues. Germline V lookup: CDR1 LGHNA, CDR2 YNFKEQ. V was pared by 0 bases and J by 6 bases, with 8 bases of the junction left unmatched. In the original workflow: Amplification of reference gene primers was used by the study to estimate nucleated cell counts. Sequencing used immunoSEQ multiplex PCR; TCRdb keeps in-frame clones, though not all of them. The DNA gave D and trimming, while V, J and clone size come from that table. The sample carries roughly 380,000 clones, about 90% recorded once.

The rearrangement joins TRBV4-2 to TRBJ2-1; 7 bases align to TRBD2. The clonotype was recovered from a man younger than 45 who had recovered from COVID-19. Sequenced: PBMCs or T cells enriched from blood (not recorded which). As DNA, the CDR3 is TGTGCCAGCAGCCAAGAAGGAGGGGACTACCTCAATGAGCAGTTCTTC. Encoded protein: CASSQEGGDYLNEQFF.